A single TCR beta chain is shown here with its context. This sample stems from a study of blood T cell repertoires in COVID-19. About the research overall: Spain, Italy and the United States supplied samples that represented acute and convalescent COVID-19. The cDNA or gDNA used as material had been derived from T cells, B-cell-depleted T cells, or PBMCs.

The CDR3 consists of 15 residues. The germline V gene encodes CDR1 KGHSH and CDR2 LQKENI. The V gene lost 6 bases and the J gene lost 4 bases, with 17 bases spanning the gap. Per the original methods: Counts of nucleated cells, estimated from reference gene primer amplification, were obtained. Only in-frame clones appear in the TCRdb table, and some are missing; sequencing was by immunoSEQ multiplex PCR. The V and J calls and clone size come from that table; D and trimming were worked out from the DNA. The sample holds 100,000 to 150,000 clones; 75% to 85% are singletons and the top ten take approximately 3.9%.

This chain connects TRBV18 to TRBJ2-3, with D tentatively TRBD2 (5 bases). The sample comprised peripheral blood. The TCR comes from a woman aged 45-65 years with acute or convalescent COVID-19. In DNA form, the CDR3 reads TGTGCCAGCTCCCCCACTAGGTCCAAAGCAGATACGCAGTATTTT. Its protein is CASSPTRSKADTQYF.